Following are 23 T cell receptor beta chains from one sample sequenced in a study of Ad26.COV2.S vaccination and SARS-CoV-2 variants. The treatment here: roughly 18 received Ad26.COV2.S at low or high dose, single or two shots; a few received placebo; per-sample allocation not given. The investigators took samples on day 63 after the first vaccine or placebo injection. Some clones are missing from TCRdb's copy, which holds only in-frame ones; the method was immunoSEQ multiplex PCR. The sample shows 410,000 or so clones, more than 80% of them seen only once. This sample comprised peripheral blood, obtained in a trial of Ad26.COV2.S vaccine versus placebo. The receptors come from a person between 18 and 60 years old who received the Ad26.COV2.S COVID-19 vaccine or a placebo.

The chain uses TRBV7-9 and TRBJ1-1; D unclear. V lost 3 bases, J lost 1 base, and 18 bases lay in between. Germline values: CDR1 SEHNR, CDR2 FQNEAQ (reference sequence). The CDR3 spans 17 residues. The CDR3 loop reads CASSLEETYYANTEAFF. The DNA for the CDR3 is TGTGCCAGCAGCTTGGAGGAGACATATTATGCGAACACTGAAGCTTTCTTT.

The V call is TRBV9, the J call TRBJ1-4; no reliable D call. Germline loops: CDR1 SGDLS, CDR2 YYNGEE. Trimming stripped 4 bases from V and 5 bases from J, with 6 bases between. The CDR3 has 12 amino acids. The CDR3 sequence: CASSRVNEKLFF. CDR3 nucleotides: TGTGCCAGCAGCCGTGTAAATGAAAAACTGTTTTTT.

This chain uses TRBV9 with TRBJ2-1; TRBD2 agrees at 11 bases. The length of the CDR3 is 16 residues. The germline CDR1 and CDR2 sequences are SGDLS and YYNGEE. V shed 4 bases, J shed 6 bases, and the junction held 9 bases outside the gene matches. This CDR3 reads CASSPRLAGTLNEQFF. The CDR3 bases are TGTGCCAGCAGCCCCCGACTAGCGGGAACACTCAATGAGCAGTTCTTC.

The genes are TRBV2 and TRBJ1-2; 9 bases are shared with TRBD1. The CDR3 sequence is 13 residues long. V was pared by 8 bases and J by 6 bases, with 7 bases of the junction left unmatched. Germline CDR1 SNHLY, CDR2 FYNNEI. The CDR3 DNA is TGTGCCAGCTGGAAGGGACAGGGCGATGGCTACACCTTC. It yields the protein CASWKGQGDGYTF.

The chain joins TRBV5-1 to TRBJ2-2; 11 nucleotides align to TRBD2. With 0 bases clipped from V and 4 bases from J, the junction kept 2 bases outside the gene matches. CDR1 SGHRS and CDR2 YFSETQ come from the germline V gene. The length of the CDR3 is 16 residues. CDR3 DNA sequence: TGCGCCAGCAGCTTGGTAGCGGGAGGGACCACCGGGGAGCTGTTTTTT. Protein: CASSLVAGGTTGELFF.

V is TRBV9 and J is TRBJ2-7; 8 nucleotides align to TRBD2. The junction had 10 bases not matched to a gene; V was cut back by 2 bases and J by 6 bases. This CDR3 contains 15 residues. From germline, CDR1 is SGDLS and CDR2 YYNGEE. CDR3 DNA: TGTGCCAGCAGCGTCGGGGGGGCAATGAGATCCGAGCAGTACTTC. As protein: CASSVGGAMRSEQYF.

This chain connects TRBV18 to TRBJ1-1, with TRBD1 matching 11 bases. Germline lookup yields CDR1 KGHSH and CDR2 LQKENI. V was pared by 6 bases and J by 5 bases, with 11 bases of the junction left unmatched. The CDR3 is made up of 16 amino acids. CDR3 in DNA: TGTGCCAGCTCGCCAAGGGACAGGGGGGACGTAACTGAAGCTTTCTTT. Amino acid sequence: CASSPRDRGDVTEAFF.

CDR3 nucleotides: TGTGCCAGCAGCGCCGAGGTAGCTGAAGCTTTCTTT. This codes for CASSAEVAEAFF. V is TRBV11-2 and J is TRBJ1-1; D call uncertain. Trimming took 5 bases from V and 6 from J, leaving 10 bases between them. CDR3 length equals 12 residues. Germline values: CDR1 SGHAT, CDR2 FQNNGV.

V is TRBV2 and J is TRBJ2-5, with D uncertain. The V gene's germline CDR1 is SNHLY and CDR2 FYNNEI. V gave up 8 bases and J gave up 5 bases, with 6 bases separating them. The CDR3 totals 10 residues. In nucleotides, the CDR3 is TGTGCCAGCGCCGCGGAGACCCAGTACTTC. Protein: CASAAETQYF. The whole variable domain, remainder taken from reference TRBV2 and TRBJ2-5, is EPEVTQTPSHQVTQMGQEVILRCVPISNHLYFYWYRQILGQKVEFLVSFYNNEISEKSEIFDDQFSVERPDGSNFTLKIRSTKLEDSAMYFCASAAETQYFGPGTRLLVL.

This chain links TRBV29-1 with TRBJ1-2, with 8 bases that match TRBD1. The J segment lost 2 bases and the V segment lost 4 bases, leaving 6 bases of the junction unmatched. CDR3 length: 14 amino acids. The germline V gene has CDR1 SQVTM and CDR2 ANQGSEA. The CDR3 region has the DNA TGCAGCGTTGGGGTCGGACAGGGAAACTATGGCTACACCTTC. It specifies CSVGVGQGNYGYTF.

V gene TRBV2 combines with J gene TRBJ1-6, with 10 positions matching TRBD1. Unmatched junction bases numbered 5, after V lost 8 bases and J lost 7 bases. This CDR3 has 14 amino acids. Germline V gene data show CDR1 as SNHLY and CDR2 as FYNNEI. The CDR3 is CASPGTGDNSPLHF. The DNA for the CDR3 is TGTGCCAGCCCCGGGACAGGGGACAATTCACCCCTCCACTTT.

V and J are TRBV12-3 or TRBV12-4 and TRBJ1-1; D might be TRBD1 (6 bases). V was pared by 7 bases and J by 5 bases, with 14 bases between. CDR3 length: 13 amino acids. The CDR3 bases are TGTGCCAGCACCTTGGGGACACTTACTGAAGCTTTCTTT. Translating gives CASTLGTLTEAFF.

This chain uses TRBV6-5 with TRBJ2-7, with TRBD2 matching 11 bases. CDR1 is MNHEY, CDR2 SVGAGI, per germline. This CDR3 has 16 amino acids. V shed 2 bases, J shed 0 bases, and the junction held 3 bases outside the gene matches. The CDR3 spells CASSYPGTSGSYEQYF. In DNA, the CDR3 is TGTGCCAGCAGTTACCCTGGGACTAGCGGCTCCTACGAGCAGTACTTC.

V and J are TRBV19 and TRBJ1-4; D not certain. This CDR3 is built from 13 residues. Germline assignment: CDR1 LNHDA and CDR2 SQIVND (reference sequence). Trimming cost V 6 bases and J 3 bases, with 8 bases left between them. The CDR3 loop is CASRTDPNEKLFF. The CDR3 nucleotides read TGTGCCAGTAGGACGGACCCTAATGAAAAACTGTTTTTT. Filled out from reference TRBV19 and TRBJ1-4, the complete variable domain reads DGGITQSPKYLFRKEGQNVTLSCEQNLNHDAMYWYRQDPGQGLRLIYYSQIVNDFQKGDIAEGYSVSREKKESFPLTVTSAQKNPTAFYLCASRTDPNEKLFFGSGTQLSVL.

J is TRBJ2-6 and V is TRBV19; D is possibly TRBD1 (5 bases). Germline CDR1 and CDR2: LNHDA and SQIVND (reference sequence). Trimming took 5 bases from V and 1 from J, leaving 12 bases between them. This CDR3 has 16 residues. The CDR3 is CASSLPTGSGANVLTF. The DNA of the CDR3 is TGTGCCAGTAGTCTTCCAACAGGTTCTGGGGCCAACGTCCTGACTTTC.

The chain combines TRBV6-5 with TRBJ1-2, with 7 positions matching TRBD1. This CDR3 region has 15 residues. From germline, CDR1 is MNHEY and CDR2 SVGAGI. The trim removed 2 bases at V and 5 bases at J, leaving 8 bases unmatched. The CDR3 loop is CASSYIVGGGYGYTF. The CDR3 DNA is TGTGCCAGCAGTTACATTGTAGGGGGCGGTTATGGCTACACCTTC.

This clone was seen just once. The V gene is TRBV21-1, the J gene TRBJ1-4; TRBD1 is the table's D call, not checked against the DNA. TRBV21-1 is flagged as a pseudogene. The CDR3 totals 15 residues. DNA of the CDR3: TGTGCCAACCCACTCCGGACAGGGGTAAGCGAAAAACTGTTTTTT. Protein product: CANPLRTGVSEKLFF.

This clone was detected only once. The rearrangement links TRBV4-3 to TRBJ2-2, with 7 bases that match TRBD1. V lost 4 bases to trimming and J lost 1 base; unmatched junction nucleotides: 15. The CDR3 covers 19 residues. Germline V gene lookup returns CDR1 LGHNA and CDR2 YSLEER. The CDR3 sequence: CASSPRTGSPPLNTGELFF. In DNA, the CDR3 is TGCGCCAGCAGCCCTAGGACAGGAAGTCCCCCTTTGAACACCGGGGAGCTGTTTTTT.

This chain uses TRBV19 with TRBJ2-7, with D uncertain. Germline V gene sequence: CDR1 LNHDA, CDR2 SQIVND (reference sequence). This CDR3 has 15 residues. V was pared by 3 bases and J by 6 bases, with 18 bases between. The CDR3 here is CASSMRVLKESEQYF. CDR3 coding DNA: TGTGCCAGTAGTATGAGAGTTCTGAAGGAGTCCGAGCAGTACTTC.

The chain is built from TRBV24-1 and TRBJ2-5, with D possibly matching TRBD1 (5 bases). Germline V gene lookup returns CDR1 KGHDR and CDR2 SFDVKD. Trimming pared 6 bases from V and 2 bases from J, leaving 12 bases between. CDR3 length: 14 residues. In DNA form, the CDR3 reads TGTGCCACCAGTCTTAGGGGTCAACAAGAGACCCAGTACTTC. This translates into CATSLRGQQETQYF.

V usage is TRBV13 and J usage is TRBJ2-1; tentatively, D is TRBD2 (6 bases). The V end was cut by 1 base, the J end by 5 bases, with 12 bases between. Germline V lookup: CDR1 PRHDT, CDR2 FYEKMQ (reference sequence). The CDR3 sequence is 15 residues long. The CDR3 reads CASSLEGLGDNEQFF. CDR3 nucleotides: TGTGCCAGCAGCTTAGAGGGACTGGGAGACAATGAGCAGTTCTTC.

The V call is TRBV5-1, the J call TRBJ2-1; 8 bases are a match to TRBD2. This CDR3 has 16 residues. V trimming: 0 bases; J trimming: 7 bases; junction bases outside the gene matches: 9. In germline, CDR1 is SGHRS, CDR2 YFSETQ. For the CDR3, the DNA is TGCGCCAGCAGCTTGGCCCCGGGACTAGGTGGTAATGAGCAGTTCTTC. It codes for CASSLAPGLGGNEQFF.

This chain uses TRBV24-1 with TRBJ2-3, with 7 bases lining up with TRBD2. V gave up 6 bases and J gave up 0 bases; unmatched junction bases: 5. CDR1 and CDR2 from the germline V gene are KGHDR and SFDVKD. The length of the CDR3 is 15 residues. Written as DNA, the CDR3 is TGTGCCACCAGTCGGGCTAGCGGTAGCACAGATACGCAGTATTTT. Translating gives CATSRASGSTDTQYF.